The clone carrying this T cell receptor beta chain was observed a handful of times. Its antigen is unknown. This sample is drawn from a study of cytomegalovirus exposure and HLA in healthy donors. Findings of the study overall: CMV serostatus was the sole immune exposure data available. The authors assumed roughly uniform sequencing depth across donors for presence/absence analyses. According to an earlier analysis, most TCR beta V segments yielded productive rearrangements about 87% or about 30% of the time. Later findings reportedly placed an Asian-associated ancestry cluster below the roughly 670-donor mean for N-insertions.

The CDR3 consists of 17 residues. CDR1 is MDHEN, CDR2 SYDVKM, per germline. Unmatched junction bases numbered 15, after V lost 3 bases and J lost 6 bases. The PCR had 60 Vbeta and 13 Jbeta primers. Assay used: immunoSEQ multiplex PCR; TCRdb lists only in-frame clones, some missing. The repertoire holds roughly 78,000 clones, about 64% seen once, with around 5% in the top ten. The chain links TRBV28 to TRBJ1-2, with 8 nucleotides matching TRBD1. The sample consisted of PBMCs. This receptor was obtained from a man aged 30 to 39 in good health and CMV-seropositive. CDR3 protein: CASSLGGAGGLTDGYTF. The CDR3 DNA is TGTGCCAGCAGTTTGGGTGGTGCAGGGGGCCTAACGGATGGCTACACCTTC.